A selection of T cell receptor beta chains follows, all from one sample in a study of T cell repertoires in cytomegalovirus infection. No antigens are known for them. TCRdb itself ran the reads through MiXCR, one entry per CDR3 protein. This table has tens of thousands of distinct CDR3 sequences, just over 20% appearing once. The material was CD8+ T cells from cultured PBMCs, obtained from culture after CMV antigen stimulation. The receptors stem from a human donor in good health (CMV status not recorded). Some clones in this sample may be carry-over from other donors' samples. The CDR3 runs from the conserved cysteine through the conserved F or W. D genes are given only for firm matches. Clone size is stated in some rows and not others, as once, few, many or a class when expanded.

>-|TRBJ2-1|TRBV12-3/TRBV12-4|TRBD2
CASNPGLAGGYNEQFF
TGTGCCAGCAACCCGGGACTAGCGGGAGGTTACAATGAGCAGTTCTTC
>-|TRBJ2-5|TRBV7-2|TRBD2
CASSLARIAGGETQYF
TGTGCCAGCAGCTTAGCGAGGATAGCGGGGGGGGAGACCCAGTACTTC
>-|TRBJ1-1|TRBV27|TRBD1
CASRGQAYNTEAFF
TGTGCCAGCAGGGGACAGGCCTATAACACTGAAGCTTTCTTT
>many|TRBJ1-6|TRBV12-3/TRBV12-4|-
CASSPRGNNSPLHF
TGTGCCAGCAGTCCCAGGGGCAATAATTCACCCCTCCACTTT
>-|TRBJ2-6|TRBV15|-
CATSRDRRGREASGANVLTF
TGTGCCACCAGCAGAGATCGTCGCGGCAGGGAAGCCTCTGGGGCCAACGTCCTGACTTTC
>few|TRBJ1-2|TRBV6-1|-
CASSEAWVSSYGYTF
TGTGCCAGCAGTGAAGCTTGGGTTTCCTCCTATGGCTACACCTTC
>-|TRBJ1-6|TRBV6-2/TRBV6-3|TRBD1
CASSFGQEASPLHF
TGTGCCAGCAGTTTCGGACAGGAGGCTTCACCCCTCCACTTT
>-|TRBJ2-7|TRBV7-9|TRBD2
CASSLSSGGALNYEQYF
TGTGCCAGCAGCTTATCTAGCGGGGGCGCATTGAACTACGAGCAGTACTTC
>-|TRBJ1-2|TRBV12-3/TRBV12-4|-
CASSPPGEGTYGYTF
TGTGCCAGCAGTCCACCCGGCGAGGGAACCTATGGCTACACCTTC
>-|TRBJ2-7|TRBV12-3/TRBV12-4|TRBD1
CASRAPGQGYEQYF
TGTGCCAGCAGGGCTCCGGGACAGGGTTACGAGCAGTACTTC
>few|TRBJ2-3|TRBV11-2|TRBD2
CASSLKRGDTDTQYF
TGTGCCAGCAGCTTAAAGCGGGGGGACACAGATACGCAGTATTTT
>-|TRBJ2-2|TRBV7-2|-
CASSWISHLVGELFF
TGTGCCAGCAGCTGGATTTCTCACTTAGTCGGGGAGCTGTTTTTT
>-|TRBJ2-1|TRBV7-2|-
CASSLAGGRMDEQFF
TGTGCCAGCAGCTTAGCAGGGGGAAGGATGGATGAGCAGTTCTTC
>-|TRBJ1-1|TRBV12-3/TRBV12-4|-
CASSLFGAVGTEAFF
TGTGCCAGCAGTTTATTCGGGGCCGTAGGCACTGAAGCTTTCTTT
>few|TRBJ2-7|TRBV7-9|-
CASSWTGSDEQYF
TGTGCCAGCAGCTGGACTGGTTCGGACGAGCAGTACTTC
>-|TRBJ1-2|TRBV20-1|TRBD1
CSALFDGQGFDGYTF
TGCAGTGCCCTTTTCGATGGACAGGGGTTTGACGGCTACACCTTC
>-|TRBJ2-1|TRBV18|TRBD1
CASSQTGTVREQFF
TGTGCCAGCTCACAAACCGGGACAGTTCGTGAGCAGTTCTTC
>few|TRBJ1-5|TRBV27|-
CASRKLTGFRSDQPQHF
TGTGCCAGCAGGAAACTTACAGGGTTTCGATCCGATCAGCCCCAGCATTTT
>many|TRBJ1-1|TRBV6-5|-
CASSYDGVAEAFF
TGTGCCAGCAGTTATGACGGGGTTGCTGAAGCTTTCTTT
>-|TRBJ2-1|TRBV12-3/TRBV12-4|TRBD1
CASSFRQGADNEQFF
TGTGCCAGCAGTTTCAGACAGGGGGCCGACAATGAGCAGTTCTTC